The following is a TCR beta chain sequence with its context. The antigen is unknown. These data belong to a study of cytomegalovirus exposure and HLA in healthy donors. Germline CDR1 reads MNHEY; CDR2 reads SMNVEV (reference sequence). V shed 4 bases and J 0 bases; nucleotides not matched to a gene: 5. The CDR3 contains 15 residues. The donors comprised healthy bone marrow donors. Study-wide results and limits: HLA alleles were associated with fewer than 20,000 TCR beta sequences in a later analysis at 0.05 false discovery rate. Owing to their indistinguishability, certain V segments, notably TRBV6-2 and TRBV6-3, were excluded.

PCR used 60 Vbeta primers and 13 Jbeta primers. Here immunoSEQ multiplex PCR was the method, and the copy in TCRdb shows in-frame clones only, minus some. In the table there are 200,000 to 250,000 clones, approximately 70% of which are singletons. This chain links TRBV27 with TRBJ2-5, with 7 positions matching TRBD2. The receptor was isolated from a woman in her 30s in good health and CMV-seronegative. Sequenced material: PBMCs. DNA of the CDR3: TGTGCCAGCAGTTGGGGGGGGGACTACCAAGAGACCCAGTACTTC. Translated: CASSWGGDYQETQYF.